The clone carrying this TCR beta chain occurred many times. This entry comes from a study of T-cell reconstitution after alpha-beta-depleted transplantation in children. For TCRbeta, the library was prepared with unique molecular identifiers. TCRdb used MiXCR to reprocess the PCR reads, holding one entry per CDR3 protein. The sample lists about 610,000 distinct CDR3 sequences; about 10% were seen once. CDR1 is SGDLS and CDR2 is YYNGEE in the germline V gene. V lost 4 bases and J lost 1; bases outside the gene matches: 5. The length of the CDR3 is 15 residues. The TCR comes from a human donor who donated a stem cell graft to a child with acute myeloid leukemia. Source: PBMCs from the stem cell graft donor, taken from the stem cell graft. The rearrangement joins TRBV9 to TRBJ2-1, with 7 bases identical to TRBD2. This CDR3 reads CASSTSGTSYNEQFF. CDR3 DNA sequence: TGTGCCAGCAGCACAAGCGGGACGTCCTACAATGAGCAGTTCTTC.